This entry lists 9 T cell receptor beta chains sequenced from one sample in a study of control samples from healthy donors and cancer patients. TCRdb's copy holds only in-frame clones and misses some; the assay was immunoSEQ multiplex PCR. Of approximately 46,000 clones listed, 70% to 90% are singletons. Sequencing used PBMCs. Every receptor here comes from a woman aged 60 to 75 with lung cancer.

The chain links TRBV5-6 to TRBJ1-3, with 8 bases matching TRBD1. After removal of 3 bases from V and 2 bases from J, the junction contained 4 bases not matched to a gene. Per the germline V gene, CDR1 is SGHDT and CDR2 is YYEEEE. This CDR3 contains 15 residues. This chain's CDR3 is CASSYRGSTGNTIYF. CDR3 DNA: TGTGCCAGCAGCTACAGGGGGTCCACTGGAAACACCATATATTTT.

The rearrangement uses TRBV27 and TRBJ2-7, with D possibly being TRBD1 or TRBD2 (8 bases each). Per germline, CDR1 MNHEY and CDR2 SMNVEV (reference sequence). Trimming removed 7 bases at V and 3 bases at J, with 16 bases between. The CDR3 sequence is 14 residues long. The DNA of the CDR3 is TGTGCCAGCACCCGGACAGGGACTAGCTACGAGCAGTACTTC. Amino acid sequence: CASTRTGTSYEQYF.

The gene calls are TRBV6-5 and TRBJ1-1, with no clear D. The length of the CDR3 is 13 residues. The germline V gene has CDR1 MNHEY and CDR2 SVGAGI. V was clipped by 11 bases and J by 5 bases, with 18 bases between them. The CDR3 here is CASMGPSGTEAFF. DNA of the CDR3: TGTGCCTCGATGGGCCCCTCGGGAACTGAAGCTTTCTTT.

J is TRBJ2-4 and V is TRBV10-3; a possible D gene is TRBD1 (5 bases). CDR1 and CDR2 (germline): ENHRY, SYGVKD. The V end was cut by 9 bases, the J end by 3 bases, with 12 bases between. The CDR3 runs 13 residues. CDR3 sequence reads: CAIGAESKNIQYF. Written as DNA, the CDR3 is TGTGCCATTGGGGCAGAGAGCAAAAACATTCAGTACTTC.

This chain links TRBV5-4 with TRBJ2-6; D is perhaps TRBD1 (6 bases). The CDR3 loop spans 17 amino acids. Germline V CDR1 and CDR2: SGHNT, YYREEE (reference sequence). V gave up 4 bases and J gave up 2 bases, with 16 bases separating them. CDR3 nucleotides: TGTGCCAGCAGCCCGCAGGGGCCCAGAACTGGGGCCAACGTCCTGACTTTC. Translated, it gives CASSPQGPRTGANVLTF. The variable domain in full, completed from reference TRBV5-4 and TRBJ2-6, reads ETGVTQSPTHLIKTRGQQVTLRCSSQSGHNTVSWYQQALGQGPQFIFQYYREEENGRGNFPPRFSGLQFPNYSSELNVNALELDDSALYLCASSPQGPRTGANVLTFGAGSRLTVL.

This chain connects TRBV5-6 to TRBJ2-2; D is unresolved. The V end lost 4 bases, the J end lost 7 bases, and 8 bases lay between the germline ends. From germline, CDR1 is SGHDT and CDR2 YYEEEE. CDR3 length: 12 amino acids. The CDR3 DNA reads as TGTGCCAGCAGCCCGGACCGCGGGGAGCTGTTTTTT. The encoded protein is CASSPDRGELFF.

The chain couples TRBV4-2 to TRBJ2-5; TRBD2 matches at 9 bases. The CDR3 sequence is 17 residues long. Germline values: CDR1 LGHNA, CDR2 YNFKEQ. Germline trimming cut 0 bases from V and 4 bases from J; bases unmatched to any gene: 9. CDR3 sequence (DNA): TGTGCCAGCAGCCAAGACCTAGCGGGGCAGGTCTTAGAGACCCAGTACTTC. Its translation: CASSQDLAGQVLETQYF.

CDR3 bases: TGTGCCAGTAGGGCCCTGAATCCCAGTGAAAAACTGTTTTTT. This codes for CASRALNPSEKLFF. This chain links TRBV19 with TRBJ1-4; D is unresolved. V was clipped by 6 bases and J by 7 bases, with 15 bases between them. There are 14 residues in the CDR3. Germline lookup yields CDR1 LNHDA and CDR2 SQIVND (reference sequence).

The genes are TRBV5-5 and TRBJ2-1; D not resolved. Germline CDR1 is SGHKS and CDR2 is YYEKEE (reference sequence). The CDR3 is 14 amino acids. Trimming left V 0 bases short and J 3 bases short, with 7 bases between. The DNA of the CDR3 is TGTGCCAGCAGCTTGGACGGGTTCTACAATGAGCAGTTCTTC. Translated, it gives CASSLDGFYNEQFF.